This T cell receptor beta chain came from a study of T cells in Graves' hyperthyroidism and ophthalmopathy. RNA transcripts were the template for amplifying TCR beta CDR3 regions. TCR CDR3 regions were first amplified by RT-PCR with HTBI primers. TCRdb recomputed calls from the multiplex PCR reads with MiXCR, one row per CDR3 protein. The repertoire holds 300,000 to 400,000 distinct CDR3 sequences, around 23% seen once, with around 48% in the top ten. Many counts were recorded for this clonotype. Germline V CDR1 and CDR2: SGHAT, FQNNGV. Deletions cut 6 bases from V and 1 base from J, with 11 bases between. CDR3 size: 14 residues. Graves' hyperthyroidism showing no ophthalmopathy progression within 18 months was considered stable.

The chain combines TRBV11-2 with TRBJ2-3, with D possibly matching TRBD2 (7 bases). The sequence was obtained from a woman between 45 and 65 years old with Graves' hyperthyroidism. Source material: blood. The CDR3: CASRPGGRTDTQYF. The DNA for the CDR3 is TGTGCCAGCAGGCCGGGGGGCCGCACAGATACGCAGTATTTT.